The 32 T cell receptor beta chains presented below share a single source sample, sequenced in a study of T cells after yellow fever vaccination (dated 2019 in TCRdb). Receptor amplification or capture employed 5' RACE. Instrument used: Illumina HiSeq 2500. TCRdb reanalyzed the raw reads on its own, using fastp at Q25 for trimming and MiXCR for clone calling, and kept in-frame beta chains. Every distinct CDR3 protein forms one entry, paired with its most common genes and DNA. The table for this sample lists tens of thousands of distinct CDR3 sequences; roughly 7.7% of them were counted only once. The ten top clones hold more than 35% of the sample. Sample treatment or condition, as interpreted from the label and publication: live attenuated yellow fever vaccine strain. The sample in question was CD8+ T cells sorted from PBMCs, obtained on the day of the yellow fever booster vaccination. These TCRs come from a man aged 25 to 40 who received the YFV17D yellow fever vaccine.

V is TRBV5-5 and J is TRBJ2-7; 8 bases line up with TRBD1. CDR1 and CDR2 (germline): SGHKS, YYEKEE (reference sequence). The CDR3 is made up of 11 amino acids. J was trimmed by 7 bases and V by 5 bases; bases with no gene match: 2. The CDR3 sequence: CASRRTGEQYF. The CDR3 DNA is TGTGCCAGCAGGCGGACAGGGGAGCAGTACTTC. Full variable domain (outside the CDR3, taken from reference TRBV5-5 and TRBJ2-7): DAGVTQSPTHLIKTRGQQVTLRCSPISGHKSVSWYQQVLGQGPQFIFQYYEKEERGRGNFPDRFSARQFPNYSSELNVNALLLGDSALYLCASRRTGEQYFGPGTRLTVT.

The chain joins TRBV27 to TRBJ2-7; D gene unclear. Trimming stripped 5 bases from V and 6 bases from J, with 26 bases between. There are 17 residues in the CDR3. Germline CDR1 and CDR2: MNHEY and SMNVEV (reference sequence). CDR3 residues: CASSMAHPRPGVSEQYF. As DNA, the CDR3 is TGTGCCAGCAGTATGGCCCACCCCAGGCCTGGCGTCTCCGAGCAGTACTTC.

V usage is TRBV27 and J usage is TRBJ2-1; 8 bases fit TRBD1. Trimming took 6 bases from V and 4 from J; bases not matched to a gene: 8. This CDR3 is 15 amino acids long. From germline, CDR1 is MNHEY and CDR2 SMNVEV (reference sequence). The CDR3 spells CASSLGTGGYNEQFF. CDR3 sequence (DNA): TGTGCCAGCAGCCTCGGGACAGGCGGATACAATGAGCAGTTCTTC.

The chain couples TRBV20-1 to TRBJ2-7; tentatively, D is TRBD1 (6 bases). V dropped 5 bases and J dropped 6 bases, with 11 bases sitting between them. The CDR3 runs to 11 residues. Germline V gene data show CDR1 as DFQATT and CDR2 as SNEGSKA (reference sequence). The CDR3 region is CSAYRAGEQYF. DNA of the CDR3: TGCAGTGCTTACAGGGCAGGCGAGCAGTACTTC.

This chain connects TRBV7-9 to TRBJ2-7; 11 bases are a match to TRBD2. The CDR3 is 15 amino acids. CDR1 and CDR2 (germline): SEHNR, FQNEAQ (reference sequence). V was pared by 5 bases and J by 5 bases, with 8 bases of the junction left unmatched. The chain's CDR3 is CASSKPTSGRDEQYF. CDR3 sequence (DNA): TGTGCCAGCAGCAAACCAACTAGCGGGAGAGACGAGCAGTACTTC.

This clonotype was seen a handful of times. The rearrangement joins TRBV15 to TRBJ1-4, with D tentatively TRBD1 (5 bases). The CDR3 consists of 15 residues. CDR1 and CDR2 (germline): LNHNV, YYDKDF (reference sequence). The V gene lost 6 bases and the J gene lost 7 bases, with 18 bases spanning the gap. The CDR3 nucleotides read TGTGCCACCAGTTTGATCTTCGACGGGGGTGAAAAACTGTTTTTT. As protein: CATSLIFDGGEKLFF.

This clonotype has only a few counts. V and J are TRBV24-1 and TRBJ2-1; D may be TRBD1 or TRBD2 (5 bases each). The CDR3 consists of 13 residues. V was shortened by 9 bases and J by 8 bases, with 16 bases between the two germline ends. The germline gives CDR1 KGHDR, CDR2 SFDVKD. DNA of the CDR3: TGTGCCACCCAATCCCGGGGCGTGGATGAGCAGTTCTTC. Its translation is CATQSRGVDEQFF.

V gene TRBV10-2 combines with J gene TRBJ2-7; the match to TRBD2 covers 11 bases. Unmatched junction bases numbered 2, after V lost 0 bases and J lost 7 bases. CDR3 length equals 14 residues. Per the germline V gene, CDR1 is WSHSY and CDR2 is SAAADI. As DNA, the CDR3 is TGCGCCAGCAGTGAGTCACTAGCGGGAGTTGAGCAGTACTTC. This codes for CASSESLAGVEQYF.

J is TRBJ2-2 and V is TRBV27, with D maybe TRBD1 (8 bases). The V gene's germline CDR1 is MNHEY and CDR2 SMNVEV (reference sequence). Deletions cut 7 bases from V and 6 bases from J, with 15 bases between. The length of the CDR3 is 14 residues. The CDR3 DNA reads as TGTGCCAGCACACAGGGGGGGTTGGCCGGGGAGCTGTTTTTT. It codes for CASTQGGLAGELFF.

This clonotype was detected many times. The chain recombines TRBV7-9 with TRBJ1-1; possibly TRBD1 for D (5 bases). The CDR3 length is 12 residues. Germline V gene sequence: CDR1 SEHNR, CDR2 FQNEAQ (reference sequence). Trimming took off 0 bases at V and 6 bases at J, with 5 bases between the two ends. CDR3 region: CASSLAGPEAFF. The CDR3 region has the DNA TGTGCCAGCAGCTTAGCGGGGCCTGAAGCTTTCTTT.

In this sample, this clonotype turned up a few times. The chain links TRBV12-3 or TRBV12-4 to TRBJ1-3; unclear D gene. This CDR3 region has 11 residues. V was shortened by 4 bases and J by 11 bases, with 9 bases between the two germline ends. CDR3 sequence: CASSSMDSIYF. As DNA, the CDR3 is TGTGCCAGCAGTTCTATGGACTCCATATATTTT.

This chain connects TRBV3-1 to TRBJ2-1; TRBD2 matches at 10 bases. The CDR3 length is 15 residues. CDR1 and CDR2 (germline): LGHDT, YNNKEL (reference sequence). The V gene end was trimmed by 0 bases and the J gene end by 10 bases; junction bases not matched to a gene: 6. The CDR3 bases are TGTGCCAGCAGCCAAGACCTAGCGGGAGCTACGGAGCAGTTCTTC. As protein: CASSQDLAGATEQFF.

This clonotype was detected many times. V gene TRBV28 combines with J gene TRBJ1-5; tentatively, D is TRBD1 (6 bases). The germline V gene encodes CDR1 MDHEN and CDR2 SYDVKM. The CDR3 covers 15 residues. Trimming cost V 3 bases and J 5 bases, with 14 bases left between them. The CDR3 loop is CASSFISGADQPQHF. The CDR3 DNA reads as TGTGCCAGCAGTTTTATATCAGGGGCGGATCAGCCCCAGCATTTT.

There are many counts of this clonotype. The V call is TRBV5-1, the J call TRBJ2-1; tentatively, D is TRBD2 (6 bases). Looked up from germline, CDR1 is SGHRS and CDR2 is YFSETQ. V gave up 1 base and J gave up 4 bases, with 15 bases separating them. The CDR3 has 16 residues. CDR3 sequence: CASSLRGDVGYNEQFF. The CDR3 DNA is TGCGCCAGCAGCTTGCGCGGGGACGTGGGTTACAATGAGCAGTTCTTC.

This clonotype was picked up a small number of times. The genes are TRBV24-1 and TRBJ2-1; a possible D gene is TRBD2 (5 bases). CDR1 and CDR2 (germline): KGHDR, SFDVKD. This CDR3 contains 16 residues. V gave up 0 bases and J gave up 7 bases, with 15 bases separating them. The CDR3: CATSDLYGAEGNEQFF. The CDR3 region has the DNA TGTGCCACCAGTGATTTGTACGGAGCGGAAGGGAATGAGCAGTTCTTC.

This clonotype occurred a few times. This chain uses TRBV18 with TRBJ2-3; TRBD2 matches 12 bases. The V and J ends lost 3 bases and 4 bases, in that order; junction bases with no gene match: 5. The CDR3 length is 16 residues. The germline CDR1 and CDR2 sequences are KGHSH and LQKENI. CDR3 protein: CASSPFGTSGSDTQYF. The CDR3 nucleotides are TGTGCCAGCTCACCCTTTGGGACTAGCGGGTCAGATACGCAGTATTTT.

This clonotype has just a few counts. The CDR3 sequence: CASSPGGDHQPQHF. The DNA of the CDR3 is TGTGCCAGCAGCCCCGGAGGGGATCATCAGCCCCAGCATTTT. The gene calls are TRBV7-2 and TRBJ1-5; tentatively, D is TRBD1 (5 bases). Germline V gives CDR1 SGHTA, CDR2 FQGNSA. The ends were cut back, 5 bases at V and 5 bases at J, with 13 bases in the middle. CDR3 size: 14 residues.

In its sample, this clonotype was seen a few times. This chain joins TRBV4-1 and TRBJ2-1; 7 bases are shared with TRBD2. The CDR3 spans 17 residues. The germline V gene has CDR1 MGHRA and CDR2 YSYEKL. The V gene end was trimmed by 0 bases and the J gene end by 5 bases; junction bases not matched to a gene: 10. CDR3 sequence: CASSQDLPGTTDNEQFF. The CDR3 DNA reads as TGCGCCAGCAGCCAAGACCTTCCCGGGACTACCGACAATGAGCAGTTCTTC.

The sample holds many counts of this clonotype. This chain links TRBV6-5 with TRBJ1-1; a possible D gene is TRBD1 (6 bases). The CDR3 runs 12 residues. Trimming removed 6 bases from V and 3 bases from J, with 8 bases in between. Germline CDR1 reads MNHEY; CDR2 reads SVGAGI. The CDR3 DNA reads TGTGCCAGCAGCCGGGGGCACACTGAAGCTTTCTTT. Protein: CASSRGHTEAFF.

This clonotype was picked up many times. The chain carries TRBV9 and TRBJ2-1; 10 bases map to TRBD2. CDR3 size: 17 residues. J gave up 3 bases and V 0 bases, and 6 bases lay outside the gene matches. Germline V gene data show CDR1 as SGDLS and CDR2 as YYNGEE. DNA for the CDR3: TGTGCCAGCAGCGTAGAACGGAGCGGGAGGGGCTACAATGAGCAGTTCTTC. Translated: CASSVERSGRGYNEQFF.

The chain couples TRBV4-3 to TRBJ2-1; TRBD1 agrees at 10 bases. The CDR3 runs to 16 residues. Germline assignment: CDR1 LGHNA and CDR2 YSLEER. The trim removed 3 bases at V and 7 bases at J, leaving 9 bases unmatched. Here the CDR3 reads CASSQATGGQGNEQFF. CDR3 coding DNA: TGCGCCAGCAGCCAGGCGACAGGGGGACAGGGGAATGAGCAGTTCTTC.

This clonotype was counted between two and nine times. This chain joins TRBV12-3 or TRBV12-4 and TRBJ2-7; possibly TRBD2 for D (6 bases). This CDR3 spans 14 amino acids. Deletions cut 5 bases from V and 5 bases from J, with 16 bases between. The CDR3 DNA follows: TGTGCCAGCAGTCACGGGGACTTACCTCACGAGCAGTACTTC. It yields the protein CASSHGDLPHEQYF.

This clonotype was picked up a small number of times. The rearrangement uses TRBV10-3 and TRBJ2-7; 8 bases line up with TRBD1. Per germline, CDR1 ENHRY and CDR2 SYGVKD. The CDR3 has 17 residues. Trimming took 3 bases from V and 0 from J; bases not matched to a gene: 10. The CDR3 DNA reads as TGTGCCATCAGTGACATGGGGACAGGCACTAGCTCCTACGAGCAGTACTTC. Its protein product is CAISDMGTGTSSYEQYF.

The DNA for the CDR3 is TGTGCCAGCAGTGAATGGCAGACAGATACGCAGTATTTT. This codes for CASSEWQTDTQYF. This sequence joins TRBV6-1 and TRBJ2-3; D gene uncertain. This CDR3 contains 13 residues. Trimming removed 2 bases at V and 3 bases at J, with 6 bases between. The V gene's germline CDR1 is MNHNS and CDR2 SASEGT.

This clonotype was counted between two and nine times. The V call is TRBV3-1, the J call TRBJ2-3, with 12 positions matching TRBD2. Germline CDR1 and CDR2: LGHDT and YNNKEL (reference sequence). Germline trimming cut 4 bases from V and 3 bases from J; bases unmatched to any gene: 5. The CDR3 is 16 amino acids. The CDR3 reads CASSLGLAGRTDTQYF. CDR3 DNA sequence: TGTGCCAGCAGCCTTGGACTAGCGGGACGGACAGATACGCAGTATTTT.

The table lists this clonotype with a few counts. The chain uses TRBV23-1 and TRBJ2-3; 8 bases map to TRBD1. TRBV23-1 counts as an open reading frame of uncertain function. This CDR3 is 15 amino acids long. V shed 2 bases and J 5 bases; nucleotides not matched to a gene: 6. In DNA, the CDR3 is TGCGCCAGCAGTCAACAGGGGGCTGATGTAGATACGCAGTATTTT. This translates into CASSQQGADVDTQYF.

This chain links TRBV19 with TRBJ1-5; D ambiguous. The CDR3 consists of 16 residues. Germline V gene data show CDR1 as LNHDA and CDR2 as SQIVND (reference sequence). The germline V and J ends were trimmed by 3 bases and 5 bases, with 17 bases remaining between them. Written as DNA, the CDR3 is TGTGCCAGTAGTATCTCCCACTTGGAGGGCCATCAGCCCCAGCATTTT. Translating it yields CASSISHLEGHQPQHF.

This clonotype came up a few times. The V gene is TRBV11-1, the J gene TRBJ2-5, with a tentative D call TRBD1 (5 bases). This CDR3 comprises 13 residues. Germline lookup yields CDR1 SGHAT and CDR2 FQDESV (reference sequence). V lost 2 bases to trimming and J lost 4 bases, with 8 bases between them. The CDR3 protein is CASSLWQGETQYF. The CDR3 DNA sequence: TGTGCCAGCAGCTTATGGCAGGGAGAGACCCAGTACTTC.

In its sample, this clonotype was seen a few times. CDR3 DNA sequence: TGTGCCAGCAGCCCGGCGAGCTCCTACGAGCAGTACTTC. It codes for CASSPASSYEQYF. V usage is TRBV9 and J usage is TRBJ2-7; no reliable D call. V was cut by 4 bases and J by 0 bases, with 8 bases left in between. CDR3 length: 13 residues. Germline V gene sequence: CDR1 SGDLS, CDR2 YYNGEE. The full variable domain, with the rest looked up from reference TRBV9 and TRBJ2-7, is DSGVTQTPKHLITATGQRVTLRCSPRSGDLSVYWYQQSLDQGLQFLIQYYNGEERAKGNILERFSAQQFPDLHSELNLSSLELGDSALYFCASSPASSYEQYFGPGTRLTVT.

CDR3 nucleotide sequence: TGCGCCAGCAGCTCAACGACGCGTCCCTACGAGCAGTACTTC. It yields the protein CASSSTTRPYEQYF. The rearrangement links TRBV4-1 to TRBJ2-7; D gene ambiguous. Between the trimmed V and J ends, which lost 5 bases and 2 bases, there was a span of 13 bases. Germline V CDR1 and CDR2: MGHRA, YSYEKL. The CDR3 has 14 residues.

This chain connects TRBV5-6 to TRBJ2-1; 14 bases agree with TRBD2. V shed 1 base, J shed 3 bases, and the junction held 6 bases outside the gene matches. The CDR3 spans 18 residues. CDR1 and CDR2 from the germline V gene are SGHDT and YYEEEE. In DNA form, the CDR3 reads TGTGCCAGCAGCTTGCCGACTAGCGGGAGGGTTTTCTACAATGAGCAGTTCTTC. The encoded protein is CASSLPTSGRVFYNEQFF.

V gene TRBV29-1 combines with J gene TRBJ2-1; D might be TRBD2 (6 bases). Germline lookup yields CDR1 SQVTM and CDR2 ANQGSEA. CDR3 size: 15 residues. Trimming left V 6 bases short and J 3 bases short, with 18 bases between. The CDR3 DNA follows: TGCAGCGTCCCCCCCCGGAGGGAGTTCTACAATGAGCAGTTCTTC. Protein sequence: CSVPPRREFYNEQFF.